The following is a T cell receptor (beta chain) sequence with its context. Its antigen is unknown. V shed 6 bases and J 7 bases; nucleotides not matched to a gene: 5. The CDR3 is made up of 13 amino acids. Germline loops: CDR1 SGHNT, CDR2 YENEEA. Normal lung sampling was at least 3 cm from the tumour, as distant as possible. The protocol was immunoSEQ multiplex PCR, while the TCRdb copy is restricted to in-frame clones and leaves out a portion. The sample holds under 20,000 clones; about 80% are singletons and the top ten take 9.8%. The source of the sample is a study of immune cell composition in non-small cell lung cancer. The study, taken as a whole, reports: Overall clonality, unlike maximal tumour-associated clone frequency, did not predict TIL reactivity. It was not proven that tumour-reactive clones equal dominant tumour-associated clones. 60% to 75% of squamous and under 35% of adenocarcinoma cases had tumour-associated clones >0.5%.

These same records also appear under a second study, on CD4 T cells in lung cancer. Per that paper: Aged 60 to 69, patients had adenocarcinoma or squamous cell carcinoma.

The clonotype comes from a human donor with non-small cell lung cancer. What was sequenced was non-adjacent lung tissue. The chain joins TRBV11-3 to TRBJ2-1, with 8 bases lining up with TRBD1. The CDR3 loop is CASRSTGGNEQFF. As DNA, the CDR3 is TGTGCCAGCAGATCTACAGGGGGTAATGAGCAGTTCTTC.